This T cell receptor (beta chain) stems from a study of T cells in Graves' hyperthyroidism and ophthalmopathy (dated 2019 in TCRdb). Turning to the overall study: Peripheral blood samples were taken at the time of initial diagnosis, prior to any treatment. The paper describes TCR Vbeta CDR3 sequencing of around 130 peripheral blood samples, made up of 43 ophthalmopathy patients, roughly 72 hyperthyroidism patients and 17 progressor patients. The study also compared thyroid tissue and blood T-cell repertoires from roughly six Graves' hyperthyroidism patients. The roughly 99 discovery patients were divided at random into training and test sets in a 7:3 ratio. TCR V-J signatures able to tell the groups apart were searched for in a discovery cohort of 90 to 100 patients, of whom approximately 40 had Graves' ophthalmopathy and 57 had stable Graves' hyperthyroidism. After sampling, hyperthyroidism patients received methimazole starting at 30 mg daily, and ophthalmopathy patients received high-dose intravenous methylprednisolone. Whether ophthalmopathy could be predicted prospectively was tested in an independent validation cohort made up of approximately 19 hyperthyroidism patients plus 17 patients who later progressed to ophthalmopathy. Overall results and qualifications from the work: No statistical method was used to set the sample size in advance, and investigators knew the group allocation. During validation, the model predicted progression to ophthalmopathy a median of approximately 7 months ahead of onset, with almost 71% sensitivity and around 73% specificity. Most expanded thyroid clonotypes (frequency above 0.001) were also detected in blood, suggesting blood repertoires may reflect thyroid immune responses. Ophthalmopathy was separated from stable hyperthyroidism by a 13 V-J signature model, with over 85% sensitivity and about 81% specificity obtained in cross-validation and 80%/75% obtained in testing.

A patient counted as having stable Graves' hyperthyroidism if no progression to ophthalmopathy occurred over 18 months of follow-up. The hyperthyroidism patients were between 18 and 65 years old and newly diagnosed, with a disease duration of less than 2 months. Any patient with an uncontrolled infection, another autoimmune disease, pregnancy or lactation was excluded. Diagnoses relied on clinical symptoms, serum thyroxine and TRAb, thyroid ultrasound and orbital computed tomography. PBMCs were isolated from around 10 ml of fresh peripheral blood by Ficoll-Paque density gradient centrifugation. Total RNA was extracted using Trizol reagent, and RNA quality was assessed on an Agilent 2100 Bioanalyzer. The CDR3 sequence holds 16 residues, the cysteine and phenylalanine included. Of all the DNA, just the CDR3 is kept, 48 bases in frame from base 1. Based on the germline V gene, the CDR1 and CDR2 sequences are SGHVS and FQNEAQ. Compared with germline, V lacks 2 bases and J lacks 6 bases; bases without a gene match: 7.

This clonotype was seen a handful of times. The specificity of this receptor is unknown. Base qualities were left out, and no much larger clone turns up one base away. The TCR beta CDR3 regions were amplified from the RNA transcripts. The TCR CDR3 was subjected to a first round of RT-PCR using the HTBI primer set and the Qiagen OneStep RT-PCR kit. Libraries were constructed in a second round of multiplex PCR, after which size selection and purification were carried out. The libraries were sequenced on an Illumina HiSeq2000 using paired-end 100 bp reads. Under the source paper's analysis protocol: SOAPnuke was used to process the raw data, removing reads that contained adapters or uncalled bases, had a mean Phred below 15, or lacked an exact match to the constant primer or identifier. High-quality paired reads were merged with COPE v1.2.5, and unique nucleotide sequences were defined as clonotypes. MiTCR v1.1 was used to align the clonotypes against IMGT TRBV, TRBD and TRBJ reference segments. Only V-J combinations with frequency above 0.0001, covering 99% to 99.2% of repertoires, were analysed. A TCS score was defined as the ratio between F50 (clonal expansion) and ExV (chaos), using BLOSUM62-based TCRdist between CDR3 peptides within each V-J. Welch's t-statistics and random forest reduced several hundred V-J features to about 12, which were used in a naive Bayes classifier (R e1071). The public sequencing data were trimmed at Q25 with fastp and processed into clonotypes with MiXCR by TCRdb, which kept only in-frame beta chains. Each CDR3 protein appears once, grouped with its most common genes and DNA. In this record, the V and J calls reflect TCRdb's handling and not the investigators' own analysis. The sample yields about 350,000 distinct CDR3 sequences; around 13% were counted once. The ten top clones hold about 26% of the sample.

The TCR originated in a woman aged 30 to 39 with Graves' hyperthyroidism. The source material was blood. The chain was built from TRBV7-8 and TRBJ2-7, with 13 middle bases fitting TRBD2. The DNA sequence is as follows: TGTGCCAGCAGCTTACTGGTAAGACTAGCGGGAGGCGAGCAGTACTTC. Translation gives CASSLLVRLAGGEQYF. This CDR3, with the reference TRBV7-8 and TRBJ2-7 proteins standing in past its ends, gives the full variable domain GAGVSQSPRYKVAKRGQDVALRCDPISGHVSLFWYQQALGQGPEFLTYFQNEAQLDKSGLPSDRFFAERPEGSVSTLKIQRTQQEDSAVYLCASSLLVRLAGGEQYFGPGTRLTVT.